The 30 T cell receptor beta chains below come from one sample, sequenced in a study of blood T cell repertoires in COVID-19. The table came from immunoSEQ multiplex PCR; TCRdb's copy has only in-frame clones and leaves some out. The sample has roughly 190,000 clones, roughly 92% seen once. Input material: peripheral blood. These TCRs come from a man aged 30 to 45 with COVID-19, enrolled during active disease.

The chain recombines TRBV5-1 with TRBJ1-1, with 8 bases lining up with TRBD1. V gave up 4 bases and J gave up 4 bases; unmatched junction bases: 6. The CDR3 is made up of 14 amino acids. Germline V gene sequence: CDR1 SGHRS, CDR2 YFSETQ. CDR3 sequence: CASSRTGRSTEAFF. The CDR3 DNA sequence: TGCGCCAGCAGCCGGACAGGGAGGAGCACTGAAGCTTTCTTT. The full variable domain, with the rest looked up from reference TRBV5-1 and TRBJ1-1, is KAGVTQTPRYLIKTRGQQVTLSCSPISGHRSVSWYQQTPGQGLQFLFEYFSETQRNKGNFPGRFSGRQFSNSRSEMNVSTLELGDSALYLCASSRTGRSTEAFFGQGTRLTVV.

The rearrangement joins TRBV10-1 to TRBJ1-2; a weak D match, TRBD1 (6 bases). Germline V lookup: CDR1 WNHNN, CDR2 SYGVQD (reference sequence). The CDR3 consists of 15 residues. Trimming left V 0 bases short and J 4 bases short, with 12 bases between. The CDR3 reads CASSESLGAPYGYTF. The CDR3 DNA is TGCGCCAGCAGTGAGTCATTGGGGGCTCCCTATGGCTACACCTTC.

The chain carries TRBV19 and TRBJ1-5; D gene uncertain. CDR3 size: 13 residues. Trimming cost V 8 bases and J 0 bases, with 8 bases left between them. The V gene's germline CDR1 is LNHDA and CDR2 SQIVND (reference sequence). Here the CDR3 DNA reads TGTGCCAGTCAGTTTTATAGCAATCAGCCCCAGCATTTT. Encoded protein: CASQFYSNQPQHF.

This chain uses TRBV18 with TRBJ1-2; D is undetermined. CDR1 and CDR2 (germline): KGHSH, LQKENI. Trimming cost V 0 bases and J 2 bases, with 13 bases left between them. The CDR3 length is 16 residues. The DNA for the CDR3 is TGTGCCAGCTCACCACCATCGGCCGGAGGAAACTATGGCTACACCTTC. Translating gives CASSPPSAGGNYGYTF.

This clone occurred once. The gene calls are TRBV5-1 and TRBJ1-2, with TRBD1 matching 10 bases. V trimming: 2 bases; J trimming: 6 bases; junction bases outside the gene matches: 7. The germline gives CDR1 SGHRS, CDR2 YFSETQ. The CDR3 length is 15 residues. The CDR3 region has the DNA TGCGCCAGCAGCTTAACTCCGACAGGGGGCAATGGCTACACCTTC. It specifies CASSLTPTGGNGYTF.

The chain has TRBV12-3 or TRBV12-4 and TRBJ1-6; the D is unclear. V lost 3 bases and J lost 8, with 5 bases in between. CDR3 size: 12 residues. The CDR3 DNA reads as TGTGCCAGCAGTTTCCGGGATTCACCCCTCCACTTT. Encoded protein: CASSFRDSPLHF.

The CDR3 DNA is TGCGCCAGCAGCCTCGGGACAGGGCCCTACAATGAGCAGTTCTTC. It yields the protein CASSLGTGPYNEQFF. The V and J genes are TRBV5-1 and TRBJ2-1; 9 bases are shared with TRBD1. The CDR3 extends over 15 amino acids. After removal of 4 bases from V and 2 bases from J, the junction contained 4 bases not matched to a gene. From germline, CDR1 is SGHRS and CDR2 YFSETQ.

The V and J genes are TRBV18 and TRBJ1-6; the match to TRBD1 covers 9 bases. Germline values: CDR1 KGHSH, CDR2 LQKENI. This CDR3 is 15 amino acids long. Trimming at V came to 5 bases and at J to 8 bases, leaving 7 bases not matched to a gene. CDR3 nucleotide sequence: TGTGCCAGCTCATCGGGACAGGGAGGTGATTCACCCCTCCACTTT. It specifies CASSSGQGGDSPLHF.

The chain links TRBV19 to TRBJ2-5, with 12 positions matching TRBD1. Germline lookup yields CDR1 LNHDA and CDR2 SQIVND (reference sequence). After removal of 3 bases from V and 1 base from J, the junction contained 15 bases not matched to a gene. The CDR3 extends over 20 amino acids. The CDR3 is CASSMVGTGGAAGGQETQYF. In nucleotides, the CDR3 is TGTGCCAGTAGTATGGTCGGGACAGGGGGCGCCGCGGGGGGCCAAGAGACCCAGTACTTC.

The CDR3 DNA is TGTGCCAGTAGTGAGGAGGACAGGACGGACTATGGCTACACCTTC. Translated, it gives CASSEEDRTDYGYTF. The V gene is TRBV19, the J gene TRBJ1-2, with 7 bases identical to TRBD1. Trimming cost V 5 bases and J 3 bases; bases outside gene matches: 9. Germline values: CDR1 LNHDA, CDR2 SQIVND (reference sequence). This CDR3 is built from 15 residues. Combining the CDR3 with reference TRBV19 and TRBJ1-2 gives the whole variable domain DGGITQSPKYLFRKEGQNVTLSCEQNLNHDAMYWYRQDPGQGLRLIYYSQIVNDFQKGDIAEGYSVSREKKESFPLTVTSAQKNPTAFYLCASSEEDRTDYGYTFGSGTRLTVV.

The J gene is TRBJ2-1, the V gene TRBV4-2; perhaps TRBD1 as D (6 bases). The germline CDR1 and CDR2 sequences are LGHNA and YNFKEQ. The CDR3 covers 14 residues. Trimming stripped 0 bases from V and 9 bases from J, with 12 bases between. As DNA, the CDR3 is TGTGCCAGCAGCCAAGAGGGGGCGGTAGGTGAGCAGTTCTTC. Translating it yields CASSQEGAVGEQFF.

The rearrangement joins TRBV7-2 to TRBJ2-2; tentative D call: TRBD2 (6 bases). This CDR3 region has 15 residues. The V end lost 2 bases, the J end lost 3 bases, and 10 bases lay between the germline ends. Germline CDR1 reads SGHTA; CDR2 reads FQGNSA. In DNA, the CDR3 is TGTGCCAGCAGCTTAAGGAGGGGTTACACCGGGGAGCTGTTTTTT. The encoded protein is CASSLRRGYTGELFF.

The chain is built from TRBV7-9 and TRBJ1-5; D gene ambiguous. The CDR3 has 12 residues. CDR1 and CDR2 (germline): SEHNR, FQNEAQ (reference sequence). V was clipped by 1 base and J by 7 bases, with 5 bases between them. In DNA, the CDR3 is TGTGCCAGCAGCTTAGGTCCGCAGCCCCAGCATTTT. This encodes CASSLGPQPQHF.

This chain connects TRBV4-1 to TRBJ1-3; a possible D gene is TRBD1 (6 bases). CDR1 and CDR2 from the germline V gene are MGHRA and YSYEKL. CDR3 size: 16 residues. Trimming took 4 bases from V and 1 from J, leaving 14 bases between them. CDR3 in DNA: TGCGCCAGCAGCCCCGGACAGCGAATATCTGGAAACACCATATATTTT. This sequence encodes CASSPGQRISGNTIYF.

This clone was counted only a few times. This rearrangement joins TRBV19 to TRBJ1-2; a weak D match, TRBD1 (6 bases). The CDR3 sequence is 13 residues long. Germline values: CDR1 LNHDA, CDR2 SQIVND (reference sequence). V was pared by 9 bases and J by 3 bases, with 14 bases between. CDR3 protein: CASTTGFDYGYTF. CDR3 nucleotide sequence: TGTGCCAGCACCACAGGGTTCGACTATGGCTACACCTTC.

V is TRBV5-4 and J is TRBJ1-6, with 9 bases that match TRBD1. Per germline, CDR1 SGHNT and CDR2 YYREEE (reference sequence). V was clipped by 0 bases and J by 7 bases; unmatched bases: 2. The CDR3 extends over 15 amino acids. The CDR3 loop is CASSLGGQGNSPLHF. CDR3 bases: TGTGCCAGCAGCTTGGGTGGACAGGGGAATTCACCCCTCCACTTT.

This clone occurred once. The V and J genes are TRBV29-1 and TRBJ1-2; D is ambiguous. The CDR3 is 13 residues long. V gave up 7 bases and J gave up 3 bases, with 15 bases separating them. Germline V gene data show CDR1 as SQVTM and CDR2 as ANQGSEA. The CDR3: CSARRPEDYGYTF. The CDR3 DNA reads as TGCAGCGCTCGGCGGCCGGAGGACTATGGCTACACCTTC.

The chain has TRBV5-4 and TRBJ1-1; 9 bases are shared with TRBD1. Trimming at V came to 4 bases and at J to 5 bases, leaving 12 bases not matched to a gene. Per germline, CDR1 SGHNT and CDR2 YYREEE (reference sequence). The CDR3 is made up of 16 amino acids. The CDR3: CASSGGQGAVETEAFF. CDR3 in DNA: TGTGCCAGCAGCGGGGGACAGGGTGCGGTTGAGACTGAAGCTTTCTTT.

J is TRBJ2-5 and V is TRBV5-4, with a weak D call TRBD1 (6 bases). V gave up 3 bases and J gave up 5 bases, with 20 bases separating them. The germline V gene encodes CDR1 SGHNT and CDR2 YYREEE (reference sequence). This CDR3 comprises 16 residues. The CDR3, as DNA: TGTGCCAGCAGCTCCAACGACCTCCAGGGGTTGGAGACCCAGTACTTC. Protein sequence: CASSSNDLQGLETQYF.

As regards this clone: Other DNA sequences from this sample encode an identical CDR3 as well. This chain joins TRBV2 and TRBJ1-4; 8 nucleotides align to TRBD1. With 6 bases clipped from V and 0 bases from J, the junction kept 3 bases outside the gene matches. Germline V gene data show CDR1 as SNHLY and CDR2 as FYNNEI. The CDR3 loop spans 15 amino acids. CDR3 in DNA: TGTGCCAGCAGCGGACAGGGAGCAACTAATGAAAAACTGTTTTTT. This gives the protein CASSGQGATNEKLFF.

The CDR3 nucleotides are TGCAGCGTGAGGACAGGGTCGTCCTACGAGCAGTACTTC. Translation: CSVRTGSSYEQYF. The rearrangement joins TRBV29-1 to TRBJ2-7; 8 bases agree with TRBD1. The CDR3 has 13 residues. V was pared by 6 bases and J by 1 base, with 5 bases of the junction left unmatched. The germline CDR1 and CDR2 sequences are SQVTM and ANQGSEA.

This clone has just one count. The chain carries TRBV5-1 and TRBJ1-3; D is perhaps TRBD1 (6 bases). Germline V gene data show CDR1 as SGHRS and CDR2 as YFSETQ. The ends were cut back, 2 bases at V and 2 bases at J, with 8 bases in the middle. This CDR3 spans 14 amino acids. The CDR3 is CASSLQGPGNTIYF. The CDR3 DNA reads TGCGCCAGCAGCTTACAGGGTCCTGGAAACACCATATATTTT.

V gene TRBV6-4 combines with J gene TRBJ1-5, with TRBD1 matching 7 bases. With V trimmed by 6 bases and J by 2 bases, 13 bases remained unmatched. Germline V gives CDR1 MRHNA, CDR2 SNTAGT. The CDR3 runs to 17 residues. The DNA of the CDR3 is TGTGCCAGCAGAGACGAGGGTCCGACAGGGTGCAATCAGCCCCAGCATTTT. Protein: CASRDEGPTGCNQPQHF.

This sequence joins TRBV6-5 and TRBJ1-6; D unclear. Trimming removed 8 bases at V and 0 bases at J, with 8 bases between. Germline loops: CDR1 MNHEY, CDR2 SVGAGI. The CDR3 contains 14 residues. Here the CDR3 DNA reads TGTGCCAGCGGGAGAAGCTCCTATAATTCACCCCTCCACTTT. It codes for CASGRSSYNSPLHF.

Concerning this clone: The same CDR3 also results from other DNA sequences found in this sample. V and J are TRBV4-1 and TRBJ1-1, with 7 bases matching TRBD1. The junction had 5 bases not matched to a gene; V was cut back by 4 bases and J by 3 bases. Germline CDR1 MGHRA, CDR2 YSYEKL. The CDR3 is 14 residues long. CDR3 in DNA: TGCGCCAGCAGCCCTCGACAGGGCCACACTGAAGCTTTCTTT. Protein product: CASSPRQGHTEAFF.

This clone was counted a single time. The chain combines TRBV18 with TRBJ1-2; a possible D gene is TRBD1 (5 bases). Deletions cut 6 bases from V and 0 bases from J, with 8 bases between. Germline V lookup: CDR1 KGHSH, CDR2 LQKENI. This CDR3 comprises 13 residues. The CDR3 region is CASSRGANYGYTF. The CDR3 DNA sequence: TGTGCCAGCTCTCGGGGGGCTAACTATGGCTACACCTTC.

The chain uses TRBV5-4 and TRBJ2-3, with D tentatively TRBD2 (6 bases). The CDR3 has 15 residues. Trimming shortened V by 0 bases and J by 6 bases, and 14 bases separated the two germline ends. Germline CDR1 reads SGHNT; CDR2 reads YYREEE (reference sequence). CDR3 sequence: CASSLDVREVDTQYF. Here the CDR3 DNA reads TGTGCCAGCAGCTTGGATGTCAGGGAGGTTGATACGCAGTATTTT.

This chain uses TRBV5-1 with TRBJ1-5; possible D gene TRBD1, 6 bases. Trimming shortened V by 0 bases and J by 7 bases, and 14 bases separated the two germline ends. This CDR3 has 15 residues. Germline V CDR1 and CDR2: SGHRS, YFSETQ. The CDR3 bases are TGCGCCAGCAGCTTGGTCCCAGGGGAGGGCCAGCCCCAGCATTTT. It encodes CASSLVPGEGQPQHF.

This sequence joins TRBV19 and TRBJ1-1; 7 bases are a match to TRBD1. CDR1 and CDR2 (germline): LNHDA, SQIVND (reference sequence). CDR3 length: 16 amino acids. J was trimmed by 0 bases and V by 2 bases; bases with no gene match: 6. The CDR3 sequence is CASSIPSTGLNTEAFF. The CDR3 bases are TGTGCCAGTAGTATACCATCGACAGGGCTGAACACTGAAGCTTTCTTT.

The rearrangement uses TRBV10-3 and TRBJ2-2; D is perhaps TRBD1 (5 bases). V lost 4 bases, J lost 3 bases, and 12 bases lay in between. The V gene's germline CDR1 is ENHRY and CDR2 SYGVKD. This CDR3 is 15 amino acids long. In nucleotides, the CDR3 is TGTGCCATCAGTGTTCGTGGGGCCGACACCGGGGAGCTGTTTTTT. It codes for CAISVRGADTGELFF.